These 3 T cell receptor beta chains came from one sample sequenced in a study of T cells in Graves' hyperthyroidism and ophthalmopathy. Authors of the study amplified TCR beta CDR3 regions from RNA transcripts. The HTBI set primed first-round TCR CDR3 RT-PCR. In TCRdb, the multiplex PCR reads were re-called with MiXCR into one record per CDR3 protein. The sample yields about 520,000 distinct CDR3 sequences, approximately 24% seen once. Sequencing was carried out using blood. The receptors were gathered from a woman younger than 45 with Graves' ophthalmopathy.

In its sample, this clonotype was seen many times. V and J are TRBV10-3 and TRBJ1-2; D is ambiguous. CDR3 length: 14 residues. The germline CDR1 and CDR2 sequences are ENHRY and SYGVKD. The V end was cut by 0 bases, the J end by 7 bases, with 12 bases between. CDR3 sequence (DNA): TGTGCCATCAGTGAGTCGACTCAGGCAGGTGGCTACACCTTC. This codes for CAISESTQAGGYTF.

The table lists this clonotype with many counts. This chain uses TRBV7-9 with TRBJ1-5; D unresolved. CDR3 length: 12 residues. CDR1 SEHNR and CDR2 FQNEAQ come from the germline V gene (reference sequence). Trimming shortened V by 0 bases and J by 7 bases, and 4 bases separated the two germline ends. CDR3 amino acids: CASSLAEQPQHF. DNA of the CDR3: TGTGCCAGCAGCTTAGCGGAGCAGCCCCAGCATTTT.

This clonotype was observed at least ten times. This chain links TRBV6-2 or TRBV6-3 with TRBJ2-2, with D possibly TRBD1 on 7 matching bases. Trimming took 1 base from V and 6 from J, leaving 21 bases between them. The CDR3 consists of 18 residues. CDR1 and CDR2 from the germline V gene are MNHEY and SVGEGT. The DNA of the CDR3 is TGTGCCAGCAGTTACTATGGAGGGGGCGTAATCTCTCCCGGGGAGCTGTTTTTT. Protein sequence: CASSYYGGGVISPGELFF.